The 26 T cell receptor beta chains below were found in one sample sequenced in a study of T cell repertoires in cytomegalovirus infection (dated by TCRdb to the late 2010s). Sequencing relied on an Illumina HiSeq 1500. TCRdb itself trimmed the public reads at Q25 with fastp, ran MiXCR and retained productive beta chains. Rows merge per CDR3 protein into single entries with the most common DNA and genes. This sample is represented by about 920,000 distinct CDR3 sequences; roughly 30% of them were singletons. The ten largest clones represent over 10% of the sample. Their specific antigens are unknown. According to the study, the label for this sample's treatment or condition signals: in vitro stimulation with specific CMV peptide epitopes to enrich CMV-specific T cells. Sequenced here: cultured CD8+ T cells from PBMCs, sampled from culture after CMV antigen stimulation. These receptors originate from a human donor in good health (CMV status not recorded). Some clones in this sample may be carry-over from other donors' samples.

This clonotype was found once. The gene calls are TRBV5-6 and TRBJ2-7, with 8 bases aligning to TRBD1. The trim removed 4 bases at V and 2 bases at J, leaving 8 bases unmatched. There are 15 residues in the CDR3. Germline V gene sequence: CDR1 SGHDT, CDR2 YYEEEE. Written as DNA, the CDR3 is TGTGCCAGCAGCGTTGGACAGGGCTTTACCTACGAGCAGTACGTC. Its protein is CASSVGQGFTYEQYV.

Many counts were recorded for this clonotype. V usage is TRBV11-1 and J usage is TRBJ1-1, with TRBD1 as a possible D gene (6 bases). The CDR3 sequence is 15 residues long. Germline assignment: CDR1 SGHAT and CDR2 FQDESV (reference sequence). V gave up 5 bases and J gave up 0 bases, with 13 bases separating them. This CDR3 is CASSHPYRVNTEAFF. CDR3 coding DNA: TGTGCCAGCAGCCACCCCTACAGGGTGAACACTGAAGCTTTCTTT.

The chain is built from TRBV24-1 and TRBJ2-2, with D possibly being TRBD2 (6 bases). Germline-derived CDR1 and CDR2 are KGHDR and SFDVKD. Deletions cut 6 bases from V and 0 bases from J, with 10 bases between. The CDR3 is 15 amino acids. The CDR3 spells CATSRGFANTGELFF. The CDR3 DNA reads as TGTGCCACCAGTCGGGGGTTCGCGAACACCGGGGAGCTGTTTTTT.

The J gene is TRBJ1-2, the V gene TRBV29-1, with unresolved D. CDR3 length equals 14 residues. CDR1 is SQVTM, CDR2 ANQGSEA, per germline. V lost 1 base, J lost 1 base, and 10 bases lay in between. The CDR3 is CSVEGDNINYGYTF. In DNA form, the CDR3 reads TGCAGCGTTGAAGGGGATAACATTAACTATGGCTACACCTTC. The full variable domain, in which reference TRBV29-1 and TRBJ1-2 provide the parts outside the CDR3, is SAVISQKPSRDICQRGTSLTIQCQVDSQVTMMFWYRQQPGQSLTLIATANQGSEATYESGFVIDKFPISRPNLTFSTLTVSNMSPEDSSIYLCSVEGDNINYGYTFGSGTRLTVV.

The chain is built from TRBV5-1 and TRBJ1-4, with 8 nucleotides matching TRBD1. The CDR3 sequence is 14 residues long. The trim removed 4 bases at V and 7 bases at J, leaving 6 bases unmatched. In germline, CDR1 is SGHRS, CDR2 YFSETQ. CDR3: CASSMDREVEKLFF. CDR3 DNA sequence: TGCGCCAGCAGCATGGACAGGGAAGTTGAAAAACTGTTTTTT. Full variable domain (rest looked up from reference TRBV5-1 and TRBJ1-4): KAGVTQTPRYLIKTRGQQVTLSCSPISGHRSVSWYQQTPGQGLQFLFEYFSETQRNKGNFPGRFSGRQFSNSRSEMNVSTLELGDSALYLCASSMDREVEKLFFGSGTQLSVL.

The chain links TRBV6-2 or TRBV6-3 to TRBJ2-5; 12 bases line up with TRBD1. The CDR3 has 15 residues. Germline CDR1 reads MNHEY; CDR2 reads SVGEGT. Unmatched junction bases numbered 8, after V lost 7 bases and J lost 5 bases. Written as DNA, the CDR3 is TGTGCCAGCAATCTCCGGGACAGGGGGCTTGAGACCCAGTACTTC. This encodes CASNLRDRGLETQYF.

This clonotype was detected only a few times. V gene TRBV12-3 or TRBV12-4 combines with J gene TRBJ1-5; possibly TRBD1 for D (6 bases). Between the trimmed V and J ends, which lost 2 bases and 7 bases, there was a span of 15 bases. The CDR3 spans 15 residues. The CDR3 reads CASSLKAGARQPQHF. The CDR3 nucleotides are TGTGCCAGCAGTTTAAAGGCAGGGGCGAGGCAGCCCCAGCATTTT.

This chain uses TRBV27 with TRBJ2-2; possibly TRBD2 for D (6 bases). Trimming took off 1 base at V and 7 bases at J, with 10 bases between the two ends. CDR1 and CDR2 (germline): MNHEY, SMNVEV (reference sequence). The CDR3 is 14 residues long. The CDR3 sequence: CASSLWRVNGELFF. As DNA, the CDR3 is TGTGCCAGCAGTTTATGGAGGGTAAACGGGGAGCTGTTTTTT.

The genes are TRBV28 and TRBJ1-6, with D possibly TRBD1 on 5 matching bases. CDR3 length equals 15 residues. CDR1 is MDHEN and CDR2 is SYDVKM in the germline V gene. V shed 2 bases and J shed 7 bases, with 12 bases lying between them. The CDR3: CASSLRAGRNSPLHF. The CDR3 nucleotides are TGTGCCAGCAGTTTAAGGGCAGGGCGGAATTCACCCCTCCACTTT.

This clonotype was seen only a few times. This chain joins TRBV7-3 and TRBJ2-5; a weak D match, TRBD2 (6 bases). The CDR3 length is 15 residues. Trimming removed 2 bases from V and 4 bases from J, with 14 bases in between. Germline V gives CDR1 SGHTA, CDR2 FQGTGA. The CDR3 coding sequence is TGTGCCAGCAGCTTAGCTGGGAAGGAGGGAGAGACCCAGTACTTC. This translates into CASSLAGKEGETQYF. Variable domain in full (rest from reference TRBV7-3 and TRBJ2-5): GAGVSQTPSNKVTEKGKYVELRCDPISGHTALYWYRQSLGQGPEFLIYFQGTGAADDSGLPNDRFFAVRPEGSVSTLKIQRTERGDSAVYLCASSLAGKEGETQYFGPGTRLLVL.

The chain links TRBV12-3 or TRBV12-4 to TRBJ2-1, with D tentatively TRBD1 or TRBD2 (5 bases each). The CDR3 has 13 residues. V was trimmed by 3 bases and J by 6 bases, leaving 9 bases between them. CDR3 region: CASSFRDRNEQFF. The CDR3 region has the DNA TGTGCCAGCAGTTTCCGGGACCGCAATGAGCAGTTCTTC.

CDR3 sequence (DNA): TGTGCCAGCAGCTATGGACAGGGGGGGCTACAAGAGACCCAGTACTTC. Its protein is CASSYGQGGLQETQYF. The V and J genes are TRBV5-6 and TRBJ2-5; 10 bases fit TRBD1. The CDR3 contains 16 residues. CDR1 and CDR2 from the germline V gene are SGHDT and YYEEEE. Trimming cost V 3 bases and J 2 bases; bases outside gene matches: 7. Full variable domain (rest looked up from reference TRBV5-6 and TRBJ2-5): DAGVTQSPTHLIKTRGQQVTLRCSPKSGHDTVSWYQQALGQGPQFIFQYYEEEERQRGNFPDRFSGHQFPNYSSELNVNALLLGDSALYLCASSYGQGGLQETQYFGPGTRLLVL.

This clonotype was detected once. The V call is TRBV19, the J call TRBJ1-2, with D perhaps TRBD1 (5 bases). Trimming took off 11 bases at V and 7 bases at J, with 20 bases between the two ends. The CDR3 extends over 13 amino acids. Germline V gene lookup returns CDR1 LNHDA and CDR2 SQIVND (reference sequence). Here the CDR3 DNA reads TGTGCCGGCTTCGGAGGGGCGGTAATTGGCTACACCTTC. Translating it yields CAGFGGAVIGYTF.

This clonotype was observed a handful of times. The chain combines TRBV20-1 with TRBJ2-1; TRBD2 agrees at 7 bases. CDR3 length: 16 residues. After removal of 3 bases from V and 1 base from J, the junction contained 9 bases not matched to a gene. CDR1 DFQATT and CDR2 SNEGSKA come from the germline V gene (reference sequence). CDR3 loop: CSASRGGRGSYNEQFF. Written as DNA, the CDR3 is TGCAGTGCTAGCCGTGGAGGGCGGGGGTCCTACAATGAGCAGTTCTTC.

The V and J genes are TRBV6-8 and TRBJ1-2, with a tentative D call TRBD1 (5 bases). The CDR3 loop spans 15 amino acids. V was shortened by 0 bases and J by 6 bases, with 14 bases between the two germline ends. Germline V gene lookup returns CDR1 MNHGY and CDR2 SAAAGT. CDR3 bases: TGTGCCAGCAGTTACTCCGCGACCCAGGGAAATGGCTACACCTTC. Translated, it gives CASSYSATQGNGYTF.

This clonotype appeared a few times. The rearrangement joins TRBV6-1 to TRBJ2-7; 7 bases align to TRBD2. CDR3 size: 14 residues. V trimming: 6 bases; J trimming: 1 base; junction bases outside the gene matches: 6. CDR1 and CDR2 (germline): MNHNS, SASEGT. This CDR3 reads CASRGRGLSYEQYF. The CDR3 DNA follows: TGTGCCAGCAGGGGGAGGGGTCTATCCTACGAGCAGTACTTC.

The chain uses TRBV2 and TRBJ2-7; 12 nucleotides agree with TRBD2. The CDR3 consists of 15 residues. Germline-derived CDR1 and CDR2 are SNHLY and FYNNEI. V was clipped by 6 bases and J by 3 bases; unmatched bases: 6. DNA of the CDR3: TGTGCCAGCAGCATGGGACTAGCGGGCCTCTACGAGCAGTACTTC. Encoded protein: CASSMGLAGLYEQYF.

The rearrangement joins TRBV7-9 to TRBJ1-1, with D possibly being TRBD1 (6 bases). V lost 7 bases, J lost 5 bases, and 20 bases lay in between. The CDR3 covers 15 residues. Looked up from germline, CDR1 is SEHNR and CDR2 is FQNEAQ (reference sequence). CDR3 DNA sequence: TGTGCCAGCACCCCCAGGGGAGGGATTAGGACTGAAGCTTTCTTT. It codes for CASTPRGGIRTEAFF.

As regards this clonotype: A read error may be the cause here, since a much bigger clone is one base away. The chain joins TRBV7-2 to TRBJ2-7; D remains unclear. Germline values: CDR1 SGHTA, CDR2 FQGNSA. Trimming pared 2 bases from V and 5 bases from J, leaving 10 bases between. This CDR3 is 13 amino acids long. CDR3 sequence (DNA): TGTGCCAGCAGCTTAACGGGCCTCGACGAGCAGTACGTC. This translates into CASSLTGLDEQYV.

This clonotype was counted a few times. The rearrangement links TRBV4-1 to TRBJ2-3; 12 nucleotides align to TRBD2. The trim removed 2 bases at V and 5 bases at J, leaving 8 bases unmatched. The CDR3 is 17 amino acids. Germline loops: CDR1 MGHRA, CDR2 YSYEKL. Here the CDR3 DNA reads TGCGCCAGCAGCCAACTAGCGGGGGGGACAATTCAAGATACGCAGTATTTT. Amino acid sequence: CASSQLAGGTIQDTQYF.

This clonotype appeared a few times. V gene TRBV5-6 combines with J gene TRBJ2-7; D is uncertain. CDR1 SGHDT and CDR2 YYEEEE come from the germline V gene. V lost 1 base and J lost 2, with 19 bases in between. The CDR3 covers 17 residues. CDR3 region: CASSLSLRRVSAYEQYF. CDR3 DNA: TGTGCCAGCAGCTTGAGCCTTCGAAGGGTATCGGCCTACGAGCAGTACTTC.

This clonotype showed up just a few times. The chain is built from TRBV19 and TRBJ2-1, with D unclear. The germline gives CDR1 LNHDA, CDR2 SQIVND (reference sequence). The CDR3 is 14 amino acids. Trimming left V 5 bases short and J 6 bases short, with 14 bases between. As DNA, the CDR3 is TGTGCCAGTAGTGATTGGTCACCAGGCAATGAGCAGTTCTTC. Translating it yields CASSDWSPGNEQFF.

This clonotype was counted ten times or more. CDR3 protein: CASSYSTVEKLFF. The CDR3 bases are TGTGCCAGCAGCTATTCGACAGTTGAAAAACTGTTTTTT. The genes are TRBV7-8 and TRBJ1-4; TRBD1 is a possible D gene (5 bases). V lost 4 bases to trimming and J lost 7 bases, with 10 bases between them. There are 13 residues in the CDR3. Germline V gene sequence: CDR1 SGHVS, CDR2 FQNEAQ.

The chain is built from TRBV19 and TRBJ1-1; D gene uncertain. Per the germline V gene, CDR1 is LNHDA and CDR2 is SQIVND (reference sequence). The CDR3 is made up of 13 amino acids. The V and J ends lost 3 bases and 7 bases respectively, with 12 bases between them. CDR3 nucleotides: TGTGCCAGTAGTATCGAAGTCTGGGGTGAAGCTTTCTTT. Its protein product is CASSIEVWGEAFF.

Points on this clonotype: One junction end disagrees with the germline gene, perhaps due to a read error. The chain couples TRBV19 to TRBJ2-1; 8 bases are shared with TRBD2. Germline V gene sequence: CDR1 LNHDA, CDR2 SQIVND (reference sequence). The CDR3 is 14 amino acids. The CDR3 loop reads CTSSISGGPNEQFF. The CDR3 DNA reads TGTACCAGTAGTATAAGCGGGGGCCCCAATGAGCAGTTCTTC.

The rearrangement joins TRBV20-1 to TRBJ2-7; D gene uncertain. Germline V gene lookup returns CDR1 DFQATT and CDR2 SNEGSKA (reference sequence). Trimming removed 0 bases at V and 4 bases at J, with 13 bases between. This CDR3 is 14 amino acids long. The CDR3 reads CSARDPTLPYEQYV. In DNA, the CDR3 is TGCAGTGCTAGAGATCCCACTTTACCATACGAGCAGTACGTC.